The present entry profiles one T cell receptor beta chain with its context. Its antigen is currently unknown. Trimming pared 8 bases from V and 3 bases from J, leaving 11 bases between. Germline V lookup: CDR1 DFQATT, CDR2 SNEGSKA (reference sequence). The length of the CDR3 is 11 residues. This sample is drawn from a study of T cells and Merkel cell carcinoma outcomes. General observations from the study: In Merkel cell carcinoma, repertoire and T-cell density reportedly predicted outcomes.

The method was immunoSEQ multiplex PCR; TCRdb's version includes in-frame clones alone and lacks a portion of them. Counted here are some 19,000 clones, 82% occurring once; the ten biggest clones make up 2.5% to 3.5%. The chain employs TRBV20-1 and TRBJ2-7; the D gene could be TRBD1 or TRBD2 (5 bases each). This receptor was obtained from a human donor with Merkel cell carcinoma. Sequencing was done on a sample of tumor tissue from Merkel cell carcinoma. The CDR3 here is CSSGRGYEQYF. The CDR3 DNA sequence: TGCAGTTCGGGACGGGGCTACGAGCAGTACTTC.